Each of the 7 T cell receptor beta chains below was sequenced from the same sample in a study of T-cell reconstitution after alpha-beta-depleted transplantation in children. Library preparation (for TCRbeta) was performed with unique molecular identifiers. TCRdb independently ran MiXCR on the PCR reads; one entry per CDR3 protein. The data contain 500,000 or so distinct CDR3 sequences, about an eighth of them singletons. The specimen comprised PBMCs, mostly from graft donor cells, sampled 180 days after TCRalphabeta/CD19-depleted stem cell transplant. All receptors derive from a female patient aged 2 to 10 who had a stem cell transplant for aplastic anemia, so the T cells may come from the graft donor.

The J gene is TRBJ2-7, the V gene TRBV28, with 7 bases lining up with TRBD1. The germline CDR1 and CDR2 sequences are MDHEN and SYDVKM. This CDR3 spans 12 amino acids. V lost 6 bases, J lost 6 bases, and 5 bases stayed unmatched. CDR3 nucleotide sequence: TGTGCCAGCAGCTCGACAGGGACCGAGCAGTACTTC. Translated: CASSSTGTEQYF. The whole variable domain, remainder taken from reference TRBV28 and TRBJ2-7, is DVKVTQSSRYLVKRTGEKVFLECVQDMDHENMFWYRQDPGLGLRLIYFSYDVKMKEKGDIPEGYSVSREKKERFSLILESASTNQTSMYLCASSSTGTEQYFGPGTRLTVT.

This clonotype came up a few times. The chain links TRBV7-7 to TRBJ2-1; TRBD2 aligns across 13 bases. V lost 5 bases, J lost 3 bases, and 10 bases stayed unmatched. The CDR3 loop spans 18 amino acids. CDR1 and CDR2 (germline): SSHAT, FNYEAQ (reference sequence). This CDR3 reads CASSHRPGLAGFYNEQFF. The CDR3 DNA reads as TGTGCCAGCAGCCACCGCCCGGGACTAGCGGGGTTCTACAATGAGCAGTTCTTC. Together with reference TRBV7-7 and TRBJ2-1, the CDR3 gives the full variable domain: GAGVSQSPRYKVTKRGQDVTLRCDPISSHATLYWYQQALGQGPEFLTYFNYEAQPDKSGLPSDRFSAERPEGSISTLTIQRTEQRDSAMYRCASSHRPGLAGFYNEQFFGPGTRLTVL.

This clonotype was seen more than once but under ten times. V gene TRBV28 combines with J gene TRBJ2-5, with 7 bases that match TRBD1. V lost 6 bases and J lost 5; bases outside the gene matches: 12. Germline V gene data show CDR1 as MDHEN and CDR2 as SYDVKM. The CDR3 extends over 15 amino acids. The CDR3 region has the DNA TGTGCCAGCAGATATATCACAGGGGTGCGCGAGACCCAGTACTTC. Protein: CASRYITGVRETQYF.

The CDR3 sequence: CASSGAWGQAYGYTF. DNA for the CDR3: TGTGCCAGCAGCGGAGCCTGGGGACAGGCCTATGGCTACACCTTC. V and J are TRBV7-9 and TRBJ1-2; 8 bases are a match to TRBD1. The CDR3 loop spans 15 amino acids. V dropped 5 bases and J dropped 4; count of bases not matched to a gene: 9. Germline CDR1 and CDR2: SEHNR and FQNEAQ (reference sequence).

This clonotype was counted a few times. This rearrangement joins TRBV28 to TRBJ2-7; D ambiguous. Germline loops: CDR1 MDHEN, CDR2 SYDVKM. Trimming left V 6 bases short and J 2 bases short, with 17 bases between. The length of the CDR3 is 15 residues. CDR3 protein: CASSGIGTPTYEQYF. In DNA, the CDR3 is TGTGCCAGCAGCGGAATTGGAACTCCAACCTACGAGCAGTACTTC. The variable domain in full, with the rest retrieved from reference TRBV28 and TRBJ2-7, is DVKVTQSSRYLVKRTGEKVFLECVQDMDHENMFWYRQDPGLGLRLIYFSYDVKMKEKGDIPEGYSVSREKKERFSLILESASTNQTSMYLCASSGIGTPTYEQYFGPGTRLTVT.

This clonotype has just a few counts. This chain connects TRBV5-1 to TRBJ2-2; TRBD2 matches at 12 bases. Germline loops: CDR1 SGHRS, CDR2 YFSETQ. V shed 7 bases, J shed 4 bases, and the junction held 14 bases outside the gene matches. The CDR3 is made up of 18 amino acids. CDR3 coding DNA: TGCGCCAGCCAGGAGGGGAGACTAGCGGGAGTGAGCACCGGGGAGCTGTTTTTT. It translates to CASQEGRLAGVSTGELFF.

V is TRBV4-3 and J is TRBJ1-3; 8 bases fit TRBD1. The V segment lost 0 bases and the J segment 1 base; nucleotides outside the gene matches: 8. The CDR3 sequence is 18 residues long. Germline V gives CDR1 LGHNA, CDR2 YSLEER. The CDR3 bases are TGCGCCAGCAGCCAAGATTATCGGCAGGGGGCTTCTGGAAACACCATATATTTT. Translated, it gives CASSQDYRQGASGNTIYF.